A single sample gave rise to the 6 T cell receptor beta chains below, sequenced in a study of T cells in Graves' hyperthyroidism and ophthalmopathy. Researchers amplified the TCR beta CDR3 regions from RNA transcripts. An initial round of RT-PCR targeting the TCR CDR3 relied on the HTBI primer set. TCRdb re-called the multiplex PCR reads with MiXCR, one entry per CDR3 protein. The table shows about 610,000 distinct CDR3 sequences, with roughly 14% occurring only once. Sample: blood. The receptor set was obtained from a woman aged 40 to 50 with Graves' ophthalmopathy.

The rearrangement joins TRBV9 to TRBJ1-1, with D unclear. CDR1 and CDR2 from the germline V gene are SGDLS and YYNGEE. Deletions cut 0 bases from V and 3 bases from J, with 9 bases between. This CDR3 spans 14 amino acids. CDR3 protein: CASSVVPGDTEAFF. Written as DNA, the CDR3 is TGTGCCAGCAGCGTAGTCCCGGGAGACACTGAAGCTTTCTTT.

This clonotype was counted ten times or more. The V call is TRBV6-1, the J call TRBJ1-2; D ambiguous. V gave up 8 bases and J gave up 1 base, with 11 bases separating them. Germline V CDR1 and CDR2: MNHNS, SASEGT. This CDR3 has 13 residues. CDR3 in DNA: TGTGCCAGCCGGGTCTCTTTTAACTATGGCTACACCTTC. This sequence encodes CASRVSFNYGYTF.

This clonotype was seen a few times. This chain joins TRBV6-2 or TRBV6-3 and TRBJ2-5; 7 bases are shared with TRBD1. Losses at the gene ends were 6 bases for V and 5 bases for J; bases not matched to a gene: 24. Germline CDR1 reads MNHEY; CDR2 reads SVGEGT. CDR3 length: 19 residues. CDR3 DNA sequence: TGTGCCAGCAGCACCTTAACCGGGACAGCGGCATTTTTTATGGAGACCCAGTACTTC. As protein: CASSTLTGTAAFFMETQYF.

V gene TRBV5-6 combines with J gene TRBJ2-7, with a tentative D call TRBD2 (7 bases). Germline values: CDR1 SGHDT, CDR2 YYEEEE. V lost 4 bases to trimming and J lost 6 bases, with 20 bases between them. This CDR3 has 15 residues. The CDR3 spells CASSVWGREFGEQYF. CDR3 in DNA: TGTGCCAGCAGCGTTTGGGGGCGGGAGTTTGGCGAGCAGTACTTC.

This clonotype was counted at least ten times. This chain connects TRBV11-2 to TRBJ2-7; perhaps TRBD2 as D (6 bases). This CDR3 has 16 residues. Per the germline V gene, CDR1 is SGHAT and CDR2 is FQNNGV. V lost 5 bases to trimming and J lost 5 bases, with 22 bases between them. The CDR3 DNA reads TGTGCCAGCAGCCCGAAACAAACGCCCCGGAGGGACGAGCAGTACTTC. Protein product: CASSPKQTPRRDEQYF.

This clonotype was found many times. The chain employs TRBV7-9 and TRBJ2-7; 8 bases line up with TRBD2. With V trimmed by 5 bases and J by 0 bases, 6 bases remained unmatched. Germline V gives CDR1 SEHNR, CDR2 FQNEAQ (reference sequence). This CDR3 is built from 15 residues. The CDR3 region is CASSPSGRASYEQYF. CDR3 DNA: TGTGCCAGCAGCCCGTCCGGGAGGGCCTCCTACGAGCAGTACTTC. Based on the CDR3 plus reference TRBV7-9 and TRBJ2-7, the full variable domain is DTGVSQNPRHKITKRGQNVTFRCDPISEHNRLYWYRQTLGQGPEFLTYFQNEAQLEKSRLLSDRFSAERPKGSFSTLEIQRTEQGDSAMYLCASSPSGRASYEQYFGPGTRLTVT.